One sample yielded the 27 T cell receptor beta chains listed below, sequenced in a study of blood T cell repertoires in COVID-19. Profiling relied on immunoSEQ multiplex PCR, and the TCRdb table lists in-frame clones only, not all of them. The profile shows over 65,000 clones, 65% to 90% of them singletons. The sequenced material came from peripheral blood. These receptors all come from a man older than 75 with acute or convalescent COVID-19.

This clone was picked up one time. This sequence joins TRBV10-3 and TRBJ1-1; TRBD1 aligns across 7 bases. J lost 8 bases, V lost 5 bases, and 5 bases had no gene match. The CDR3 totals 12 residues. Germline CDR1 and CDR2: ENHRY and SYGVKD. The CDR3 protein is CAISNAGGEAFF. The CDR3, as DNA: TGTGCCATCAGTAACGCAGGGGGAGAAGCTTTCTTT.

This clone came up once. The CDR3 bases are TGTGCCAGCAGCCAGCGACAGGGGAACACCGGGGAGCTGTTTTTT. This gives the protein CASSQRQGNTGELFF. V usage is TRBV11-2 and J usage is TRBJ2-2, with TRBD1 matching over 7 bases. This CDR3 region has 15 residues. In germline, CDR1 is SGHAT, CDR2 FQNNGV. The V and J ends lost 5 bases and 1 base, in that order; junction bases with no gene match: 4.

In DNA, the CDR3 is TGTGCCAGCAGCCTCCGGGACAGGGGACCCCTCCACTTT. Protein: CASSLRDRGPLHF. The J gene is TRBJ1-6, the V gene TRBV3-1 (or the pseudogene TRBV3-2); 10 nucleotides agree with TRBD1. V lost 4 bases to trimming and J lost 12 bases; unmatched junction nucleotides: 3. This CDR3 comprises 13 residues. Per germline, CDR1 LGHDT and CDR2 YNNKEL (reference sequence).

J is TRBJ2-3 and V is TRBV16; 10 bases map to TRBD2. Germline CDR1 KGHSY, CDR2 FQNENV. V trimming: 1 base; J trimming: 4 bases; junction bases outside the gene matches: 8. CDR3 length: 17 amino acids. The CDR3 protein is CASSQWIAGGSADTQYF. CDR3 in DNA: TGTGCCAGCAGCCAATGGATAGCGGGAGGATCCGCAGATACGCAGTATTTT.

This clone was seen once. The chain links TRBV10-1 to TRBJ2-5; 12 nucleotides line up with TRBD2. V dropped 0 bases and J dropped 4; count of bases not matched to a gene: 6. Germline-derived CDR1 and CDR2 are WNHNN and SYGVQD (reference sequence). The CDR3 spans 17 residues. Written as DNA, the CDR3 is TGCGCCAGCAGTGAGTCGACTAGCGGGAGTAGACGAGAGACCCAGTACTTC. Encoded protein: CASSESTSGSRRETQYF.

This clone showed up just a few times. The V and J genes are TRBV4-2 and TRBJ1-1; 7 bases are a match to TRBD1. V shed 1 base and J 1 base; nucleotides not matched to a gene: 6. The CDR3 has 16 amino acids. Germline-derived CDR1 and CDR2 are LGHNA and YNFKEQ. The CDR3 reads CASSQVARQGNTEAFF. The CDR3 DNA is TGTGCCAGCAGCCAAGTAGCCCGACAGGGGAACACTGAAGCTTTCTTT.

The chain links TRBV5-1 to TRBJ2-7, with TRBD1 as a possible D gene (5 bases). The V end lost 2 bases, the J end lost 4 bases, and 16 bases lay between the germline ends. CDR3 length equals 15 residues. Germline values: CDR1 SGHRS, CDR2 YFSETQ. CDR3 sequence reads: CASSLLGAGRYEQYF. In DNA, the CDR3 is TGCGCCAGCAGCTTATTAGGGGCAGGGCGATACGAGCAGTACTTC.

The chain has TRBV19 and TRBJ1-5; D might be TRBD1 (6 bases). The CDR3 contains 15 residues. Trimming left V 9 bases short and J 0 bases short, with 15 bases between. From germline, CDR1 is LNHDA and CDR2 SQIVND (reference sequence). CDR3 nucleotides: TGTGCCAGCAGTGGACAGCCTTATAGCAATCAGCCCCAGCATTTT. This encodes CASSGQPYSNQPQHF.

The rearrangement links TRBV3-1 (or the pseudogene TRBV3-2) to TRBJ1-6, with a tentative D call TRBD1 (5 bases). Trimming shortened V by 0 bases and J by 7 bases, and 7 bases separated the two germline ends. Germline assignment: CDR1 LGHDT and CDR2 YNNKEL (reference sequence). There are 14 residues in the CDR3. CDR3 sequence (DNA): TGTGCCAGCAGCCAAGAGACAGACAATTCACCCCTCCACTTT. This sequence encodes CASSQETDNSPLHF.

This clone came up once. The rearrangement uses TRBV11-2 and TRBJ2-7; 10 nucleotides match TRBD1. CDR1 and CDR2 (germline): SGHAT, FQNNGV. This CDR3 has 16 residues. V lost 3 bases, J lost 1 base, and 6 bases stayed unmatched. DNA for the CDR3: TGTGCCAGCAGCTTGGTCGGGGACAGGGGTTCCTACGAGCAGTACTTC. This translates into CASSLVGDRGSYEQYF.

The J gene is TRBJ1-2, the V gene TRBV28; D is unclear. V was pared by 10 bases and J by 1 base, with 13 bases between. From germline, CDR1 is MDHEN and CDR2 SYDVKM. The CDR3 extends over 13 amino acids. Here the CDR3 reads CATGTLYNYGYTF. In DNA form, the CDR3 reads TGTGCCACGGGAACTCTGTATAACTATGGCTACACCTTC.

The J gene is TRBJ2-5, the V gene TRBV7-9; 7 nucleotides agree with TRBD1. The trim removed 0 bases at V and 6 bases at J, leaving 4 bases unmatched. Germline V gives CDR1 SEHNR, CDR2 FQNEAQ (reference sequence). The CDR3 has 14 residues. CDR3 loop: CASSLAGQPQTQYF. CDR3 DNA sequence: TGTGCCAGCAGCTTAGCGGGACAGCCGCAGACCCAGTACTTC.

This sequence joins TRBV5-1 and TRBJ2-1; maybe TRBD1 (5 bases). Looked up from germline, CDR1 is SGHRS and CDR2 is YFSETQ. The CDR3 extends over 14 amino acids. The V gene lost 0 bases and the J gene lost 7 bases, with 11 bases spanning the gap. CDR3 in DNA: TGCGCCAGCAGCTTGGCCGGCAGGGCTAATGAGCAGTTCTTC. Amino acids: CASSLAGRANEQFF.

J is TRBJ1-1 and V is TRBV18; TRBD1 is a possible D gene (6 bases). Per the germline V gene, CDR1 is KGHSH and CDR2 is LQKENI. There are 16 residues in the CDR3. Trimming pared 2 bases from V and 2 bases from J, leaving 15 bases between. CDR3 sequence: CASSPTPGTKNTEAFF. CDR3 nucleotide sequence: TGTGCCAGCTCACCAACCCCCGGGACAAAAAACACTGAAGCTTTCTTT. The full variable domain, in which reference TRBV18 and TRBJ1-1 provide the parts outside the CDR3, is NAGVMQNPRHLVRRRGQEARLRCSPMKGHSHVYWYRQLPEEGLKFMVYLQKENIIDESGMPKERFSAEFPKEGPSILRIQQVVRGDSAAYFCASSPTPGTKNTEAFFGQGTRLTVV.

This clone came up a few times. The chain has TRBV19 and TRBJ1-2; D is unresolved. The germline CDR1 and CDR2 sequences are LNHDA and SQIVND (reference sequence). Trimming left V 5 bases short and J 4 bases short, with 5 bases between. The CDR3 consists of 11 residues. CDR3 DNA sequence: TGTGCCAGTAGTCGGAGCTATGGCTACACCTTC. As protein: CASSRSYGYTF.

The chain is built from TRBV7-9 and TRBJ2-7; tentative D call: TRBD2 (6 bases). CDR1 is SEHNR, CDR2 FQNEAQ, per germline (reference sequence). With 5 bases removed from V and 5 bases from J, the gap between germline ends came to 16 bases. The CDR3 is 14 residues long. CDR3 residues: CASSRGTSKDEQYF. CDR3 coding DNA: TGTGCCAGCAGCCGCGGGACCTCGAAGGACGAGCAGTACTTC. Full variable domain (remainder filled in from reference TRBV7-9 and TRBJ2-7): DTGVSQNPRHKITKRGQNVTFRCDPISEHNRLYWYRQTLGQGPEFLTYFQNEAQLEKSRLLSDRFSAERPKGSFSTLEIQRTEQGDSAMYLCASSRGTSKDEQYFGPGTRLTVT.

The chain links TRBV25-1 to TRBJ1-4, with 9 positions matching TRBD1. The CDR3 spans 14 residues. V was pared by 8 bases and J by 7 bases, with 8 bases of the junction left unmatched. Germline V gene data show CDR1 as MGHDK and CDR2 as SYGVNS. The CDR3 region has the DNA TGTGCCAGCCGGGGACAGGGATCGGGTGAAAAACTGTTTTTT. Amino acids: CASRGQGSGEKLFF.

This chain links TRBV18 with TRBJ1-1; no firm D call. The V gene's germline CDR1 is KGHSH and CDR2 LQKENI. Deletions cut 6 bases from V and 7 bases from J, with 24 bases between. This CDR3 is built from 16 residues. The CDR3 DNA follows: TGTGCCAGCTCGAGGACGGAGGACTATGACCGAAGTGAAGCTTTCTTT. It codes for CASSRTEDYDRSEAFF.

The rearrangement uses TRBV11-3 and TRBJ2-5; D is uncertain. Germline CDR1 is SGHNT and CDR2 is YENEEA. The V end lost 1 base, the J end lost 7 bases, and 10 bases lay between the germline ends. The CDR3 spans 13 residues. The CDR3 region is CASSLGGRGTQYF. CDR3 bases: TGTGCCAGCAGCTTAGGAGGAAGAGGGACCCAGTACTTC.

This CDR3 is CASSIPGGTDTQYF. The CDR3 DNA follows: TGTGCCAGTAGTATCCCAGGGGGGACAGATACGCAGTATTTT. This sequence joins TRBV19 and TRBJ2-3; D is possibly TRBD1 (7 bases). The CDR3 sequence is 14 residues long. The V gene's germline CDR1 is LNHDA and CDR2 SQIVND (reference sequence). Trimming cost V 3 bases and J 3 bases, with 10 bases left between them.

The chain carries TRBV30 and TRBJ1-3; D is perhaps TRBD1 (5 bases). Trimming took off 2 bases at V and 0 bases at J, with 8 bases between the two ends. The CDR3 extends over 14 amino acids. Germline V gene lookup returns CDR1 GTSNPN and CDR2 SVGIG (reference sequence). CDR3 DNA: TGTGCCTGGAGTAAGGGGATCTCTGGAAACACCATATATTTT. It specifies CAWSKGISGNTIYF.

The chain carries TRBV14 and TRBJ2-1, with 9 bases that match TRBD2. The CDR3 length is 16 residues. The J segment lost 1 base and the V segment lost 4 bases, leaving 5 bases of the junction unmatched. The germline V gene encodes CDR1 SGHDN and CDR2 FVKESK. The CDR3 reads CASSRRLADSYNEQFF. The CDR3 DNA sequence: TGTGCCAGCAGCCGAAGACTAGCGGATTCCTACAATGAGCAGTTCTTC.

This clone was recorded only once. The chain employs TRBV6-5 and TRBJ1-6; D uncertain. Trimming stripped 6 bases from V and 5 bases from J, with 8 bases between. Germline V lookup: CDR1 MNHEY, CDR2 SVGAGI. The CDR3 is 13 residues long. The CDR3 DNA is TGTGCCAGCAGGCGGAGTCATAATTCACCCCTCCACTTT. Its protein product is CASRRSHNSPLHF.

In its sample, this clone was seen a few times. This rearrangement joins TRBV19 to TRBJ1-5; 9 nucleotides match TRBD1. In germline, CDR1 is LNHDA, CDR2 SQIVND (reference sequence). V shed 6 bases and J 4 bases; nucleotides not matched to a gene: 7. The CDR3 has 15 amino acids. This CDR3 reads CASRGQGALNQPQHF. In DNA, the CDR3 is TGTGCCAGTAGGGGACAGGGCGCCCTAAATCAGCCCCAGCATTTT.

The chain is built from TRBV9 and TRBJ2-5, with TRBD2 matching 11 bases. V was clipped by 4 bases and J by 2 bases; unmatched bases: 4. CDR1 and CDR2 (germline): SGDLS, YYNGEE. CDR3 size: 15 residues. CDR3 bases: TGTGCCAGCAGCCCAGGGACTAGCGGTCAAGAGACCCAGTACTTC. This translates into CASSPGTSGQETQYF. Variable domain in full (rest from reference TRBV9 and TRBJ2-5): DSGVTQTPKHLITATGQRVTLRCSPRSGDLSVYWYQQSLDQGLQFLIQYYNGEERAKGNILERFSAQQFPDLHSELNLSSLELGDSALYFCASSPGTSGQETQYFGPGTRLLVL.

This chain connects TRBV19 to TRBJ1-5; 7 bases agree with TRBD1. Germline V CDR1 and CDR2: LNHDA, SQIVND (reference sequence). This CDR3 comprises 16 residues. Trimming cost V 4 bases and J 4 bases; bases outside gene matches: 10. The CDR3 bases are TGTGCCAGTAGTACCCCCTACAGGGGTGGGAATCAGCCCCAGCATTTT. It is translated as CASSTPYRGGNQPQHF.

The chain links TRBV28 to TRBJ2-5, with D perhaps TRBD1 (6 bases). Germline V gene data show CDR1 as MDHEN and CDR2 as SYDVKM. CDR3 length: 15 amino acids. V was pared by 2 bases and J by 2 bases, with 12 bases between. The CDR3 nucleotides are TGTGCCAGCAGTTTAAGGGGAAGGGGGCAAGAGACCCAGTACTTC. Translated, it gives CASSLRGRGQETQYF.